Listed below are T cell receptor beta chains from one sample, sequenced in a study of T cell repertoires in cytomegalovirus infection. In TCRdb, the reads were re-called with MiXCR into one record per CDR3 protein. This sample has some 220,000 distinct CDR3 sequences, with around 6.2% found just once. What was sequenced was PBMCs. The receptors come from a human donor in good health (CMV status not recorded). Some clones in this sample may be carry-over from other donors' samples. CDR3s include the opening cysteine and the closing phenylalanine or tryptophan. The order of the fields is V gene, J gene, clone size, D gene, CDR3 DNA, CDR3 protein. D genes are given only for firm matches. Expanded clones get a size class; other rows say once, few or many, or leave the size out.

v_call: TRBV20-1
j_call: TRBJ2-1
clone_size: many
d_call: TRBD2
cdr3_nt: TGCAGTGCCCGCCGCCCGCGGGGGGGCCAGAATGAGCAGTTCTTC
cdr3_aa: CSARRPRGGQNEQFF

v_call: TRBV28
j_call: TRBJ1-4
clone_size: .
d_call: .
cdr3_nt: TGTGCCAGCAGTTTGACAGTGGGGGGTGAAAAACTGTTTTTT
cdr3_aa: CASSLTVGGEKLFF

v_call: TRBV30
j_call: TRBJ1-1
clone_size: many
d_call: .
cdr3_nt: TGTGCCTGCCGGACGCCTGGGACCACTGAAGCTTTCTTT
cdr3_aa: CACRTPGTTEAFF

v_call: TRBV10-1
j_call: TRBJ1-2
clone_size: many
d_call: .
cdr3_nt: TGCGCCAGCAGTGACGGGGAATCGCGTGGCTACACCTTC
cdr3_aa: CASSDGESRGYTF

v_call: TRBV7-9
j_call: TRBJ1-2
clone_size: few
d_call: .
cdr3_nt: TGTGCCAGCAGCCGAATGACAGTTAACTATGGCTACACCTTC
cdr3_aa: CASSRMTVNYGYTF

v_call: TRBV6-2/TRBV6-3
j_call: TRBJ1-5
clone_size: many
d_call: TRBD1
cdr3_nt: TGTGCCAGCAGTCGTCCCGGGACAGGGGGTAGCAGCAATCAGCCCCAGCATTTT
cdr3_aa: CASSRPGTGGSSNQPQHF

v_call: TRBV28
j_call: TRBJ1-3
clone_size: many
d_call: .
cdr3_nt: TGTGCCAGCAGTGCAGGTTGGGGTCGGCCCATATATTTT
cdr3_aa: CASSAGWGRPIYF

v_call: TRBV29-1
j_call: TRBJ2-1
clone_size: many
d_call: TRBD2
cdr3_nt: TGCAGCGTTCGATCCGGGGGGTTGGGAAACAATGAGCAGTTCTTC
cdr3_aa: CSVRSGGLGNNEQFF

v_call: TRBV20-1
j_call: TRBJ1-1
clone_size: once
d_call: .
cdr3_nt: TGCAGTGCTAGCAGAGGGGCTGGCACTGAAGCTTTCTTT
cdr3_aa: CSASRGAGTEAFF

v_call: TRBV28
j_call: TRBJ1-4
clone_size: many
d_call: .
cdr3_nt: TGTGCCAGCAGTTCGATCGACAGCCTCAATGAAAAACTGTTTTTT
cdr3_aa: CASSSIDSLNEKLFF

v_call: TRBV7-2
j_call: TRBJ1-6
clone_size: many
d_call: .
cdr3_nt: TGTGCCAGCAGCTCTCCAAGACTGTCCGCCTATAATTCACCCCTCCACTTT
cdr3_aa: CASSSPRLSAYNSPLHF

v_call: TRBV7-2
j_call: TRBJ2-1
clone_size: many
d_call: TRBD1
cdr3_nt: TGTGCCAGCAGCTTGGGACAGCCGGTGTACAATGAGCAGTTCTTC
cdr3_aa: CASSLGQPVYNEQFF

v_call: TRBV19
j_call: TRBJ2-3
clone_size: .
d_call: TRBD2
cdr3_nt: TGTGCCAGTAGCGAGAACGCTAGCGGGGGGAAAGATACGCAGTATTTT
cdr3_aa: CASSENASGGKDTQYF

v_call: TRBV12-3/TRBV12-4
j_call: TRBJ2-5
clone_size: many
d_call: TRBD2
cdr3_nt: TGTGCCAGCAGCTTAGCGGGGGCCGGGGAAGAGACCCAGTACTTC
cdr3_aa: CASSLAGAGEETQYF

v_call: TRBV15
j_call: TRBJ1-4
clone_size: many
d_call: .
cdr3_nt: TGTGCCACCAGCAGAGATCCCCTGGGCAGGGATAATGAAAAACTGTTTTTT
cdr3_aa: CATSRDPLGRDNEKLFF

v_call: TRBV20-1
j_call: TRBJ2-5
clone_size: .
d_call: .
cdr3_nt: TGCAGTGCCCCCAGACTCACCATGGGCGAGACCCAGTACTTC
cdr3_aa: CSAPRLTMGETQYF